This T cell receptor (beta chain) was observed in a study of cytomegalovirus exposure and HLA in healthy donors (dated by TCRdb to 2016 to 2017). About the study as a whole: According to an earlier analysis of 550 to 700 of the donors, roughly 180 million T cells yielded 90 million to 140 million unique TCR beta sequences and roughly 280 Gb of sequence data. About 300 gigabases of sequencing data and around 88 million unique TCR sequences made up an early release that covered several hundred HLA-typed donors. Of the roughly 400 genotyped donors, 70% to 90% were placed in the genetic ancestry cluster associated with self-reported Caucasian donors. The study aimed to test whether cataloging public T cell receptors could reveal signatures of past pathogen exposure. The T cell repertoires of 550 to 850 subjects were profiled by immunosequencing and related to cytomegalovirus serostatus. Along with the approximately 700-subject first cohort, a separate validation cohort of 120 different subjects was used. High-throughput TCR immunosequencing, statistical association of individual TCRs with disease status, and machine learning were combined to predict cytomegalovirus infection status. A later analysis re-analyzed previously published TCR beta repertoires from 666 donors and added high-resolution HLA genotyping to study TCR occurrence patterns. Rather than drawing on any new phenotypic data, the later analysis identified candidate immune exposures from TCR beta sequences and the way those sequences occurred across donors. An earlier analysis of around 580 of the donors used high-throughput TCR beta sequencing to judge whether each TCR beta V gene segment behaved as functional or pseudogenic. Donor age, sex, ethnicity and CMV serostatus were collected together with the repertoire data. A later genetic analysis used genome-wide SNP genotypes for about 55% of the 666 donors, treating that subset as a discovery cohort. All discovery cohort repertoires had been generated using a single sequencing platform. Class I and class II HLA loci were covered by the typing at four-digit resolution. The number of donors typed differed by locus, with roughly 629-640 for A, B, C, DRB1 and DQB1, around 500 for DQA1, 606 for DPA1, and around 450 for DPB1. Because of strong linkage in the cohort, a few DR-DQ haplotypes were treated as single units for association and clustering. Across around 400 genotyped donors of the cohort, an average of approximately 200,000 unique TCR beta nucleotide sequences per donor were sequenced, and approximately 17% of those sequences were non-productive.

Note on this clone: It lacks a known antigen. Within one base of it there is no much larger clone, and no base qualities were kept.

Findings and caveats that apply to the study as a whole: Immune exposure information for the cohort was limited to CMV serostatus. HLA typing was unavailable for some donors at each locus, so association tests used only the typed subset. Presence/absence analyses assumed roughly uniform sequencing depth across donors, an assumption that may not hold. According to a later analysis, TCR association rates differed among HLA loci, with DRB1 alleles showing the most associated TCRs and HLA-C alleles showing the fewest. In a later analysis, most CMV-associated TCR beta chains were found to appear HLA-restricted, with HLA associations seemingly driven largely by CMV exposure. In vitro tests confirmed that a few of the cytomegalovirus-associated TCR beta chains recognize cytomegalovirus antigens. Correlated functional status among segregating V segments might reflect linkage disequilibrium, but an unknown experimental factor could not be ruled out. A later analysis associated approximately 17,000 TCR beta sequences with specific HLA alleles at a false discovery rate of 0.05. A further reported finding was that TCR beta sequences accurately predicted the HLA-A and HLA-B alleles for most subjects in the first cohort. The classifier was reported to diagnose cytomegalovirus status with high specificity and sensitivity in both the original and validation cohorts. A total of some 180 TCR beta chains were listed by the study as associated with cytomegalovirus. In an earlier analysis of about 600 of the donors, most TCR beta V segments appeared in productive rearrangements about 87% or about 30% of the time, broadly matching IMGT annotations. A cluster of highly shared sequence variants was judged likely to be a technical artifact of the sequencing pipeline. V-gene and J-gene trimming of TCR beta chains was associated with a missense DCLRE1C variant in a later genetic analysis, and the association was replicated in an independent cohort. Compared with the roughly 670-donor mean, donors in an Asian-associated ancestry cluster had fewer N-insertions in productive TCRs, according to a later genetic analysis. Because counts were too low, some 17 rarely observed V segments, including chromosome 9 orphons, were excluded from the earlier analysis of around 640 of the donors. The cohort was sequenced for TCR beta chains only, and without alpha or paired-chain data the features that could be detected were limited. Some IMGT-functional V segments, including TRBV6-2 and TRBV6-3, could not be distinguished by the 87-base-pair reads and were therefore excluded. Most TCR sequences were seen in very few donors, while some public TCRs were found in many individuals. In a later analysis, HLA-associated TCR beta chains were found to be more clonally expanded and to have lower generation probabilities than equally common non-associated chains. Several of the top co-occurrence clusters appeared to be linked to parvovirus B19, influenza, CMV and Epstein-Barr virus, according to a later analysis. The authors suggested that the approach could potentially be generalized to other disease states and immunological phenotypes. When HLA alleles, especially DR and DQ, strongly co-occurred, TCR associations were difficult to assign to individual alleles.

In total, approximately 610 healthy bone marrow donors made up the cohort. At the time of sampling, all cohort members were nominally healthy, though unrecorded immune exposures were likely present. The donor tested CMV seronegative and was one of the 352 seronegative cohort members. A peripheral blood sample was provided by each donor, and peripheral blood mononuclear cells were used for TCR beta sequencing. The Qiagen DNeasy Blood Extraction Kit was used to extract genomic DNA from the blood cell samples. Library construction relied on the immunoSEQ multiplex PCR assay. The multiplex PCR relied on a mix of 60 forward primers for TCR Vbeta segments and 13 reverse primers for TCR Jbeta segments. Amplification of the CDR3 region of rearranged TCR beta genes was performed with a multiplex PCR assay on genomic DNA. The amplified TCR beta libraries were sequenced on the Illumina HiSeq System as 87-base-pair reads. On the study's bioinformatics: A later analysis counted approximately 74 million unique TCR beta chains across the 690 or so repertoires, and roughly 9.9 million of these chains were shared by at least two donors. Raw reads were error-corrected and collapsed into unique sequences by a nearest-neighbor algorithm in which closely related sequences were merged to remove PCR and sequencing errors. CDR3 sequences were aligned to IMGT reference sequences to assign V, D and J gene segments. For a sequence to be retained, at least a six-nucleotide match to both a V gene segment and a J gene segment was required. A rearrangement was called productive if the CDR3 had no stop codons and remained in frame with V and J, and every other rearrangement was called non-productive. Following IMGT convention, CDR3 was defined as the stretch from the second conserved V-encoded cysteine to the conserved J-encoded phenylalanine. In an earlier analysis of more than 550 of the donors, sequences lacking an unambiguous match to a single V gene segment were excluded. In an earlier analysis of approximately 610 of the donors, V segments were called functional above 56.7% productive rearrangements and were called segregating when the between-donor standard deviation exceeded 5%. A statistical classification framework was developed to diagnose cytomegalovirus status using the catalog of TCR beta chain sequences. In a later analysis, TCR nucleotide sequences were compared against IMGT/GENE-DB human TR gene sequences so that V and J genes could be assigned. In a later analysis, CDR3 sequences and most-parsimonious VDJ recombination scenarios were assigned using the TCRdist pipeline. In a later analysis, each TCR beta chain was defined by its CDR3 amino acid sequence together with its V-gene family, and reads lacking a unique V-gene family were excluded. A later analysis removed 592 highly shared, low-generation-probability nucleotide sequences to deal with suspected cross-contamination and a sequencing artifact. A later analysis calculated a clonal expansion index for each public chain from normalized within-repertoire ranks of inferred template counts. In a later analysis, generation probabilities were computed with a VDJ recombination model fitted to out-of-frame rearrangements, and the resulting probabilities were checked against IGoR. In a later analysis, TCR-TCR, TCR-HLA and TCR-CMV co-occurrence was scored with hypergeometric tests, and a repertoire-size bias correction was applied to TCR pairs. To estimate false discovery rates, a later analysis permuted the HLA or CMV assignments 20 times. In a later analysis, co-occurring TCRs were grouped using DBSCAN, and TCRdist sequence similarity was added for clustering within HLA-allele-positive subsets. Repertoires with fewer than 30,000 or more than 120,000 public chains, plus five repertoires with anomalous nucleotide sharing, were excluded from co-occurrence clustering. Drawn from immuneACCESS, this table holds only the in-frame rearrangements with V and J called that TCRdb kept. Clones are partly lost; checked studies trace under half to an unresolved V gene and leave the rest unexplained. From that table come the V and J calls and clone size; the DNA was used to work out D and trimming. The sample table holds 180,000 or so clones, of which 82% were seen once. Together, the top ten hold approximately 1.4% of the sample.

From the germline V gene, CDR1 is SGHAT and CDR2 is FQNNGV. Reading from cysteine to phenylalanine, the CDR3 counts 15 amino acids. Left in the record is the CDR3 DNA by itself, 45 bases read in frame from the first base. The trim is 1 base for V and 1 base for J, with a gap of 8 bases between the germline ends. The sequence links TRBV11-2 to TRBJ1-5; the D gene is unclear. Sequencing was performed on PBMCs. The sequence derives from a middle-aged man in good health and CMV-seronegative. The DNA sequence is as follows: TGTGCCAGCAGCTTAGGGACGGGAAGCAATCAGCCCCAGCATTTT. The translation is CASSLGTGSNQPQHF.